This T cell receptor (beta chain) was captured in a study of cytomegalovirus exposure and HLA in healthy donors. Those who donated were healthy bone marrow donors. Turning to this clone: Antigen unknown.

The PCR employed 60 Vbeta primers together with 13 Jbeta primers. Measured with immunoSEQ multiplex PCR; TCRdb has only the in-frame clones, and not every one. The sample consists of about 140,000 clones, about three quarters of them appearing once. Findings and caveats of the study: It was reported in a later analysis that an Asian-associated ancestry cluster showed fewer N-insertions than the approximately 700-donor mean. For presence/absence analyses, sequencing depth was assumed to be roughly uniform across donors.

Germline V gives CDR1 SEHNR, CDR2 FQNEAQ (reference sequence). V trimming: 7 bases; J trimming: 3 bases; junction bases outside the gene matches: 5. This CDR3 is built from 15 residues. The chain employs TRBV7-9 and TRBJ2-2, with TRBD1 matching over 10 bases. The sequence derives from a woman in her 40s in good health and CMV-seronegative. The sequenced material came from PBMCs. The CDR3 nucleotides read TGTGCCAGCACCCTCGGGACAGGGGACACCGGGGAGCTGTTTTTT. Translated, it gives CASTLGTGDTGELFF. Filled out from reference TRBV7-9 and TRBJ2-2, the complete variable domain reads DTGVSQNPRHKITKRGQNVTFRCDPISEHNRLYWYRQTLGQGPEFLTYFQNEAQLEKSRLLSDRFSAERPKGSFSTLEIQRTEQGDSAMYLCASTLGTGDTGELFFGEGSRLTVL.